The 32 T cell receptor beta chains below come from one sample, sequenced in a study of T cell responses to AZD1222 COVID-19 vaccine (dated by TCRdb to the early 2020s). The sample's time point label, decoded: about 28 days (+/-7) after the second vaccine dose. Libraries were prepared through the immunoSEQ multiplex PCR assay. Not all clones reach the TCRdb copy of this immuneACCESS table, which keeps in-frame sequences only. Checked studies attribute under half of the gap to unresolved V genes and leave the rest unexplained. The table for this sample lists some 150,000 clones; more than 80% of them were counted only once. The ten largest clones add up to more than 3% of the sample. Sample: peripheral blood, taken 28 days after the second AZD1222 dose. The source is an adult who received the AZD1222 COVID-19 vaccine.

The chain carries TRBV29-1 and TRBJ1-2; 9 positions match TRBD1. This CDR3 region has 15 residues. V shed 4 bases, J shed 2 bases, and the junction held 8 bases outside the gene matches. CDR1 is SQVTM, CDR2 ANQGSEA, per germline. CDR3 sequence (DNA): TGCAGCGTTGGTCGGGGACAGGGTGAAAACTATGGCTACACCTTC. Protein product: CSVGRGQGENYGYTF.

This chain uses TRBV14 with TRBJ2-7; possibly TRBD2 for D (6 bases). There are 18 residues in the CDR3. Germline V gene lookup returns CDR1 SGHDN and CDR2 FVKESK. Deletions cut 0 bases from V and 2 bases from J, with 20 bases between. In nucleotides, the CDR3 is TGTGCCAGCAGCCAAGACGAAGCCCAAAGGGGACTGCCCTACGAGCAGTACTTC. As protein: CASSQDEAQRGLPYEQYF.

The genes are TRBV5-4 and TRBJ2-7; tentatively, D is TRBD2 (6 bases). V lost 5 bases and J 7 bases, leaving 19 bases between the germline ends. The CDR3 sequence is 14 residues long. Germline CDR1 SGHNT, CDR2 YYREEE (reference sequence). In DNA, the CDR3 is TGTGCCAGCAGTCGAGGAGGGAGTCTGGAGGAGCAGTACTTC. Translating it yields CASSRGGSLEEQYF.

The chain uses TRBV10-1 and TRBJ2-1; the match to TRBD2 covers 12 bases. The trim removed 2 bases at V and 6 bases at J, leaving 20 bases unmatched. The CDR3 extends over 21 amino acids. Germline V gene lookup returns CDR1 WNHNN and CDR2 SYGVQD (reference sequence). For the CDR3, the DNA is TGCGCCAGCAGTGAGACCAGGGGGCTAGGGGCTAGCGGGAGGGCTCTCAATGAGCAGTTCTTC. Protein sequence: CASSETRGLGASGRALNEQFF.

J is TRBJ1-2 and V is TRBV11-2; 7 bases map to TRBD1. Germline CDR1 is SGHAT and CDR2 is FQNNGV. The CDR3 consists of 18 residues. Losses at the gene ends were 5 bases for V and 1 base for J; bases not matched to a gene: 16. In DNA, the CDR3 is TGTGCCAGCAGCGGTACCGGGGACAGTATCCCATTTAACTATGGCTACACCTTC. Its translation is CASSGTGDSIPFNYGYTF.

The gene calls are TRBV5-1 and TRBJ2-5; D call uncertain. Between the trimmed V and J ends, which lost 0 bases and 3 bases, there was a span of 9 bases. CDR1 is SGHRS and CDR2 is YFSETQ in the germline V gene. The CDR3 is 14 residues long. The CDR3, as DNA: TGCGCCAGCAGCTTGGCGTCCAGAGAAGAGACCCAGTACTTC. It is translated as CASSLASREETQYF.

The CDR3, as DNA: TGTGCCGGACAAACAAGACAGAACACTGAAGCTTTCTTT. It codes for CAGQTRQNTEAFF. The chain joins TRBV6-5 to TRBJ1-1; D is possibly TRBD1 (5 bases). Trimming pared 11 bases from V and 1 base from J, leaving 14 bases between. Germline assignment: CDR1 MNHEY and CDR2 SVGAGI. The CDR3 consists of 13 residues.

V and J are TRBV11-1 and TRBJ2-7; the match to TRBD2 covers 8 bases. The CDR3 runs 15 residues. CDR1 SGHAT and CDR2 FQDESV come from the germline V gene (reference sequence). V was clipped by 5 bases and J by 4 bases; unmatched bases: 10. For the CDR3, the DNA is TGTGCCAGCAGCAGAAGCGGGAGATCGGTATACGAGCAGTACTTC. This gives the protein CASSRSGRSVYEQYF. Based on the CDR3 plus reference TRBV11-1 and TRBJ2-7, the full variable domain is EAEVAQSPRYKITEKSQAVAFWCDPISGHATLYWYRQILGQGPELLVQFQDESVVDDSQLPKDRFSAERLKGVDSTLKIQPAELGDSAMYLCASSRSGRSVYEQYFGPGTRLTVT.

CDR3 bases: TGTGCCAGCAGTGAAATGGGGACTGAAGCTTTCTTT. Its protein is CASSEMGTEAFF. V usage is TRBV6-1 and J usage is TRBJ1-1; D remains unclear. Trimming took off 2 bases at V and 5 bases at J, with 6 bases between the two ends. Germline V gene sequence: CDR1 MNHNS, CDR2 SASEGT. The CDR3 runs to 12 residues.

The chain combines TRBV7-7 with TRBJ2-1; weak D call: TRBD2 (6 bases). V dropped 6 bases and J dropped 7 bases, with 16 bases sitting between them. The CDR3 covers 14 residues. CDR1 and CDR2 (germline): SSHAT, FNYEAQ (reference sequence). The CDR3 loop is CASSPGSGRNEQFF. In DNA form, the CDR3 reads TGTGCCAGCAGTCCCGGCTCAGGGAGGAATGAGCAGTTCTTC.

The chain carries TRBV4-1 and TRBJ1-2; 7 bases map to TRBD1. Germline trimming cut 2 bases from V and 3 bases from J; bases unmatched to any gene: 9. The CDR3 consists of 16 residues. Germline V lookup: CDR1 MGHRA, CDR2 YSYEKL. CDR3 bases: TGCGCCAGCAGCCAAACAGGGGACCGGTCCGACTATGGCTACACCTTC. It codes for CASSQTGDRSDYGYTF.

The chain links TRBV10-3 to TRBJ2-7, with D hard to call. Per germline, CDR1 ENHRY and CDR2 SYGVKD. V was clipped by 5 bases and J by 3 bases, with 11 bases between them. The CDR3 has 13 amino acids. CDR3 bases: TGTGCCATCAGTCTAGGATTGGGCTACGAGCAGTACTTC. Translating it yields CAISLGLGYEQYF.

The rearrangement links TRBV6-5 to TRBJ2-7; D is possibly TRBD1 (5 bases). The CDR3 is 13 amino acids. Germline V gene sequence: CDR1 MNHEY, CDR2 SVGAGI. V lost 6 bases and J lost 3, with 12 bases in between. The CDR3 nucleotides read TGTGCCAGCAGCCCCACAGGAGTCTACGAGCAGTACTTC. It yields the protein CASSPTGVYEQYF.

The chain carries TRBV5-1 and TRBJ2-3; 8 bases line up with TRBD1. Unmatched junction bases numbered 9, after V lost 6 bases and J lost 3 bases. This CDR3 comprises 15 residues. Per the germline V gene, CDR1 is SGHRS and CDR2 is YFSETQ. CDR3 in DNA: TGCGCCAGCAACCCCGACAGGGGAGCGACAGATACGCAGTATTTT. Amino acids: CASNPDRGATDTQYF.

The V gene is TRBV10-2, the J gene TRBJ2-7; 11 nucleotides agree with TRBD2. The CDR3 has 14 residues. V gave up 7 bases and J gave up 3 bases; unmatched junction bases: 5. Germline values: CDR1 WSHSY, CDR2 SAAADI. The CDR3 spells CASKGTSGYYEQYF. CDR3 DNA: TGCGCCAGCAAGGGGACTAGCGGTTACTACGAGCAGTACTTC.

This clone was counted once. The CDR3 DNA is TGCAGCGTTGGGCGTACAGGGGGCGCGTACAATGAGCAGTTCTTC. Translation gives CSVGRTGGAYNEQFF. V gene TRBV29-1 combines with J gene TRBJ2-1; 9 nucleotides line up with TRBD1. Germline-derived CDR1 and CDR2 are SQVTM and ANQGSEA. This CDR3 is 15 amino acids long. The J segment lost 4 bases and the V segment lost 4 bases, leaving 8 bases of the junction unmatched.

The genes are TRBV19 and TRBJ2-6; D assignment may be TRBD1 or TRBD2 (5 bases each). The CDR3 runs 14 residues. From germline, CDR1 is LNHDA and CDR2 SQIVND (reference sequence). The V end lost 3 bases, the J end lost 2 bases, and 5 bases lay between the germline ends. The CDR3 DNA follows: TGTGCCAGTAGTATGGGACCTGGGGCCAACGTCCTGACTTTC. Amino acid sequence: CASSMGPGANVLTF.

The CDR3 DNA follows: TGTGCCAGCAGCCCTTTTAGCGGGAGCTCCTACAATGAGCAGTTCTTC. It translates to CASSPFSGSSYNEQFF. The chain employs TRBV4-2 and TRBJ2-1; 9 bases map to TRBD2. Germline V gene sequence: CDR1 LGHNA, CDR2 YNFKEQ. The J segment lost 0 bases and the V segment lost 4 bases, leaving 4 bases of the junction unmatched. This CDR3 contains 16 residues.

CDR3 sequence: CASSYGGAANEKLFF. The CDR3 nucleotides read TGTGCCAGCAGTTACGGGGGGGCGGCTAATGAAAAACTGTTTTTT. V gene TRBV6-5 combines with J gene TRBJ1-4, with D tentatively TRBD1 (6 bases). Germline V CDR1 and CDR2: MNHEY, SVGAGI. V lost 2 bases and J lost 3, with 10 bases in between. The CDR3 loop spans 15 amino acids.

This sequence joins TRBV14 and TRBJ2-2; a possible D gene is TRBD1 (5 bases). The CDR3 length is 14 residues. With 2 bases removed from V and 6 bases from J, the gap between germline ends came to 10 bases. From germline, CDR1 is SGHDN and CDR2 FVKESK. CDR3: CASSQFQGSGELFF. CDR3 DNA sequence: TGTGCCAGCAGCCAATTTCAGGGATCCGGGGAGCTGTTTTTT. The full variable domain, rest sourced from reference TRBV14 and TRBJ2-2, is EAGVTQFPSHSVIEKGQTVTLRCDPISGHDNLYWYRRVMGKEIKFLLHFVKESKQDESGMPNNRFLAERTGGTYSTLKVQPAELEDSGVYFCASSQFQGSGELFFGEGSRLTVL.

The table lists this clone with a few counts. This sequence joins TRBV5-1 and TRBJ2-7; 8 positions match TRBD1. From germline, CDR1 is SGHRS and CDR2 YFSETQ. The CDR3 consists of 14 residues. Germline trimming cut 2 bases from V and 5 bases from J; bases unmatched to any gene: 6. The CDR3 DNA follows: TGCGCCAGCAGCTTAGGACAGGGTTCCAACGAGCAGTACTTC. Protein product: CASSLGQGSNEQYF.

The sample holds one count of this clone. The J gene is TRBJ2-7, the V gene TRBV7-2, with 10 bases aligning to TRBD2. The J segment lost 2 bases and the V segment lost 3 bases, leaving 4 bases of the junction unmatched. Germline CDR1 is SGHTA and CDR2 is FQGNSA. The CDR3 runs to 15 residues. CDR3 sequence reads: CASSLWTSGAYEQYF. CDR3 in DNA: TGTGCCAGCAGCTTGTGGACTAGCGGAGCCTACGAGCAGTACTTC.

The chain employs TRBV2 and TRBJ2-1; tentatively, D is TRBD2 (7 bases). Germline CDR1 is SNHLY and CDR2 is FYNNEI. Trimming shortened V by 8 bases and J by 3 bases, and 14 bases separated the two germline ends. CDR3 size: 14 residues. The CDR3 sequence is CASRGASSYNEQFF. The DNA for the CDR3 is TGTGCCAGCCGGGGGGCTAGCAGCTACAATGAGCAGTTCTTC.

This sequence joins TRBV19 and TRBJ1-1; no firm D call. The CDR3 consists of 14 residues. Deletions cut 8 bases from V and 3 bases from J, with 16 bases between. Germline lookup yields CDR1 LNHDA and CDR2 SQIVND (reference sequence). Written as DNA, the CDR3 is TGTGCCAGTGCCCTCCGGGAAGGGTACACTGAAGCTTTCTTT. As protein: CASALREGYTEAFF.

The CDR3 here is CASSQDFRDGLQETQYF. CDR3 nucleotides: TGCGCCAGCAGCCAAGATTTTCGGGACGGACTCCAAGAGACCCAGTACTTC. The V gene is TRBV4-1, the J gene TRBJ2-5, with D tentatively TRBD1 or TRBD2 (5 bases each). This CDR3 is 17 amino acids long. Trimming took off 0 bases at V and 1 base at J, with 15 bases between the two ends. The germline gives CDR1 MGHRA, CDR2 YSYEKL.

The J gene is TRBJ1-2, the V gene TRBV7-9, with 8 bases fitting TRBD1. CDR1 and CDR2 from the germline V gene are SEHNR and FQNEAQ (reference sequence). V was clipped by 4 bases and J by 6 bases; unmatched bases: 1. This CDR3 is 12 amino acids long. CDR3 nucleotide sequence: TGTGCCAGCAGCTCGACAGGGGATGGCTACACCTTC. Protein product: CASSSTGDGYTF.

The rearrangement uses TRBV6-5 and TRBJ2-3; D call uncertain. The V and J ends lost 6 bases and 7 bases respectively, with 11 bases between them. Germline values: CDR1 MNHEY, CDR2 SVGAGI. The length of the CDR3 is 12 residues. The CDR3 loop is CASRRPGNTQYF. CDR3 coding DNA: TGTGCCAGCAGACGACCAGGCAATACGCAGTATTTT.

The J gene is TRBJ1-2, the V gene TRBV11-2; no clear D. Germline values: CDR1 SGHAT, CDR2 FQNNGV. CDR3 size: 16 residues. The V end lost 5 bases, the J end lost 0 bases, and 16 bases lay between the germline ends. Written as DNA, the CDR3 is TGTGCCAGCAGCCCCCGCGGAGTAGTAACTAACTATGGCTACACCTTC. It translates to CASSPRGVVTNYGYTF.

This sequence joins TRBV2 and TRBJ1-1; D might be TRBD1 (5 bases). Germline V CDR1 and CDR2: SNHLY, FYNNEI. V shed 6 bases and J shed 0 bases, with 11 bases lying between them. This CDR3 contains 14 residues. Here the CDR3 DNA reads TGTGCCAGCAGGCCAGGGATCATGAACACTGAAGCTTTCTTT. Amino acid sequence: CASRPGIMNTEAFF.

The chain carries TRBV6-5 and TRBJ2-6; maybe TRBD1 (5 bases). The length of the CDR3 is 16 residues. Germline V gene data show CDR1 as MNHEY and CDR2 as SVGAGI. With 0 bases removed from V and 1 base from J, the gap between germline ends came to 7 bases. The CDR3 spells CASSYSGASGANVLTF. For the CDR3, the DNA is TGTGCCAGCAGTTACTCTGGGGCATCTGGGGCCAACGTCCTGACTTTC.

The rearrangement joins TRBV5-1 to TRBJ2-6; D is ambiguous. V was clipped by 0 bases and J by 0 bases, with 4 bases between them. The CDR3 has 15 amino acids. The germline gives CDR1 SGHRS, CDR2 YFSETQ. The CDR3 loop reads CASSLADSGANVLTF. Here the CDR3 DNA reads TGCGCCAGCAGCTTGGCGGACTCTGGGGCCAACGTCCTGACTTTC.

Worth noting for this clone: The same CDR3 also results from other DNA sequences found in this sample. The CDR3 reads CSVRGASEAFF. CDR3 in DNA: TGCAGCGTTAGAGGGGCCTCTGAAGCTTTCTTT. The chain has TRBV29-1 and TRBJ1-1; TRBD1 is a possible D gene (5 bases). V dropped 5 bases and J dropped 6 bases, with 10 bases sitting between them. Germline CDR1 is SQVTM and CDR2 is ANQGSEA. The CDR3 sequence is 11 residues long.